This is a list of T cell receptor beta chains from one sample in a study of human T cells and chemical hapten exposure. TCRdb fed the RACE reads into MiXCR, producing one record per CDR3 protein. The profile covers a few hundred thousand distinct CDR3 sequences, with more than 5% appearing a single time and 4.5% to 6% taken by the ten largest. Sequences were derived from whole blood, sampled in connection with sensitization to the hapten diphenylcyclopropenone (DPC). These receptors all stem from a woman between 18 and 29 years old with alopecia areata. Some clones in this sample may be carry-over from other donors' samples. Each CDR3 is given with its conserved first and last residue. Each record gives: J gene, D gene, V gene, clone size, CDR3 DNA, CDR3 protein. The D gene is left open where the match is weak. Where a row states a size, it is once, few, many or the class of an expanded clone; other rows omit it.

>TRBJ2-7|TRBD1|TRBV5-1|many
TGCGCCAGCAGCCCAGGACAGGGTCTGTACGAGCAGTACTTC
CASSPGQGLYEQYF
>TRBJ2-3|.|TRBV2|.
TGTGCCAGCATGGGAAACGTAGTCACAGATACGCAGTATTTT
CASMGNVVTDTQYF
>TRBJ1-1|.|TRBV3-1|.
TGTGCCAGCAGCCAAGGTTTGAGGGGGGCTGAAGCTTTCTTT
CASSQGLRGAEAFF
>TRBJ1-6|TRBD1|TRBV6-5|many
TGTGCCAGCAGTTACCTCAGAACCATAACACCGACAGGGTTTGATTCACCCCTCCACTTT
CASSYLRTITPTGFDSPLHF
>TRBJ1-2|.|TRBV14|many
TGTGCCAGCAGCCAAGATCACGGAACATTCTATGGCTACACCTTC
CASSQDHGTFYGYTF
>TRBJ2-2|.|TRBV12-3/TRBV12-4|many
TGTGCCAGCAGTCGAACAGCCCTCACCGGGGAGCTGTTTTTT
CASSRTALTGELFF
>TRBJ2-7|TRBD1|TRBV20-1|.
TGCAGTGCTAGAGTTAGTAGAGGGGGCCTTTACGAGCAGTACTTC
CSARVSRGGLYEQYF
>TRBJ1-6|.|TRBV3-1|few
TGTGCCAGCAGCGCCGCGAACCATTCACCCCTCCACTTT
CASSAANHSPLHF
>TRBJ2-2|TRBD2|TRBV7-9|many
TGTGCCAGCAGCTTACGGGGACTAGCGGTGAACACCGGGGAGCTGTTTTTT
CASSLRGLAVNTGELFF
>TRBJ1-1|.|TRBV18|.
TGTGCCAGCTCACCACCCACGTCGGGTTGGGACACTGAAGCTTTCTTT
CASSPPTSGWDTEAFF
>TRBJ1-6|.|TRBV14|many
TGTGCCAGCAGCCAAGTGTGGACCAGTCCCCACGGTTCACCCCTCCACTTT
CASSQVWTSPHGSPLHF
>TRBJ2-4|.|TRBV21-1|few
TGTGCCAGCAGCCCCCGACTGCCAGCCAAAAACATTCAGTACTTC
CASSPRLPAKNIQYF
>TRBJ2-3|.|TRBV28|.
TGTGCCAGCAGTGGGCGACTTGTAGATACGCAGTATTTT
CASSGRLVDTQYF
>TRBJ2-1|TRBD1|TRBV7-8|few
TGTGCCAGCAGCTGGCGGGACAGGGATTATGAGCAGTTCTTC
CASSWRDRDYEQFF
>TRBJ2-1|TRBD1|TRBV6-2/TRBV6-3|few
TGTGCCAGCAGTTCGGGACAGGGTCATTTATCCAATGAGCAGTTCTTC
CASSSGQGHLSNEQFF
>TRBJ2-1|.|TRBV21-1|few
TGTGCCAGCAGCAAAGTTGCGAGGCGGGAGCAGTTCTTC
CASSKVARREQFF
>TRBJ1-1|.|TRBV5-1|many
TGCGCCAGCATGGGGGAGGGAACTGAAGCTTTCTTT
CASMGEGTEAFF
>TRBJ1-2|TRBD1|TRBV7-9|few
TGTGCCAGCAGCTTAGTGGGACAGGGCGATGGCTACACCTTC
CASSLVGQGDGYTF
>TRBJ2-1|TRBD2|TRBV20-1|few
TGCAGTGCTAGCTCTCTAGCGGGGGGGCATAGTGAGCAGTTCTTC
CSASSLAGGHSEQFF
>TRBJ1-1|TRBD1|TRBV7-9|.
TGTGCCAGCAGCTTTGGACAGGGAGGTGAAACTGAAGCTTTCTTT
CASSFGQGGETEAFF
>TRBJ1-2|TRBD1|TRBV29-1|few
TGCAGCACTGACAGGGGGTCTGACTATGGCTACACCTTC
CSTDRGSDYGYTF
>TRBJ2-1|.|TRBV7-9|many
TGTGCCAGCAGCCCCTTTGGGAAGGAAATTAGAAATGAGCAGTTCTTC
CASSPFGKEIRNEQFF
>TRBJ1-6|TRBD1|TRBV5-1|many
TGCGCCAGCAGCTTAACCGGGACAGCAAATTCACCCCTCCACTTT
CASSLTGTANSPLHF
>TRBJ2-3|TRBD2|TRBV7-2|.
TGTGCCAGCAGCTTAAAAATTAGGAAAAAACTAGCGGGGGCGAGCACAGATACGCAGTATTTT
CASSLKIRKKLAGASTDTQYF
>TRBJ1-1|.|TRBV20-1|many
TGCAGTGCTAGAGCGTCGAACACTGAAGCTTTCTTT
CSARASNTEAFF
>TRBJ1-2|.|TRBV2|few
TGTGCCAGCAGTGAGGGAACAGAGGGGGGCTACACCTTC
CASSEGTEGGYTF
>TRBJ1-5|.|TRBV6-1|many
TGTGCCAGCAGTGAGCGGGAGGCTCAGCCCCAGCATTTT
CASSEREAQPQHF
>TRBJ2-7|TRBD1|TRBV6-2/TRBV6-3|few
TGTGCCAGCAGTTACACAGGGGGCGAAGGGTACGAGCAGTACTTC
CASSYTGGEGYEQYF
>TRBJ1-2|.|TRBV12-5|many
TGTGCTAGTGGTTTGGTACAGGGTGGCTACACCTTC
CASGLVQGGYTF